Reported below is one T cell receptor (beta chain). The source of the sample is a study of technical replicates of blood from several donors. Germline V CDR1 and CDR2: SGHTS, YDEGEE. The CDR3 contains 15 residues. The junction had 5 bases not matched to a gene; V was cut back by 0 bases and J by 6 bases. Sequencing used immunoSEQ multiplex PCR; TCRdb keeps in-frame clones, though not all of them. The repertoire includes 95,000 to 100,000 clones, over 95% of them detected once, and 0.21% sits in the top ten. The sample comprised T cells isolated from PBMCs. This chain connects TRBV5-8 to TRBJ2-1; TRBD2 agrees at 8 bases. The TCR comes from a human donor in good health. The CDR3 region has the DNA TGTGCCAGCAGCTTGGCCGCTAGCGGGCTCAATGAGCAGTTCTTC. Amino acid sequence: CASSLAASGLNEQFF.